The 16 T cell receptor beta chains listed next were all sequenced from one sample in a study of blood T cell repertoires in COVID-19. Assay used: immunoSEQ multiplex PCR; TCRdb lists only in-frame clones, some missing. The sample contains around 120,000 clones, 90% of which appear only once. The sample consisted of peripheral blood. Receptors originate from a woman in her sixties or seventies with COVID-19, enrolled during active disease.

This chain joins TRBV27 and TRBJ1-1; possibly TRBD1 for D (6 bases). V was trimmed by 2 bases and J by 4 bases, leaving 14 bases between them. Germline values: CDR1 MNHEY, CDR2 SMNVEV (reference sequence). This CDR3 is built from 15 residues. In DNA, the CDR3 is TGTGCCAGCAGTTTAATTGGAAGGGGGACCACTGAAGCTTTCTTT. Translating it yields CASSLIGRGTTEAFF.

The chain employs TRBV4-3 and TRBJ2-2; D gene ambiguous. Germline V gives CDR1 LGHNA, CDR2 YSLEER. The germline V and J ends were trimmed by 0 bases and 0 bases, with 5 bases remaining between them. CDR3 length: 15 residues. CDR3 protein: CASSQEGANTGELFF. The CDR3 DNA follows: TGCGCCAGCAGCCAAGAGGGCGCGAACACCGGGGAGCTGTTTTTT.

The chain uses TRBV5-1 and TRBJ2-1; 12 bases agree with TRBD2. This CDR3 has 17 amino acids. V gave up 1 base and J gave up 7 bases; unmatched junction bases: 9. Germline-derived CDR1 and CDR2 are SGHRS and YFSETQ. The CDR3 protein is CASSLTSGGPRVNEQFF. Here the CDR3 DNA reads TGCGCCAGCAGCTTGACTAGCGGGGGGCCCCGTGTAAATGAGCAGTTCTTC.

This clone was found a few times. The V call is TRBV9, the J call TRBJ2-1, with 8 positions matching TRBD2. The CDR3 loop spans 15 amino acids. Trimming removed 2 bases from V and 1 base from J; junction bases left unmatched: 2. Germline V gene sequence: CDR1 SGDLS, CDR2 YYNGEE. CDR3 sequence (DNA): TGTGCCAGCAGCGTGGCGGGGGGTTCCTACAATGAGCAGTTCTTC. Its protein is CASSVAGGSYNEQFF.

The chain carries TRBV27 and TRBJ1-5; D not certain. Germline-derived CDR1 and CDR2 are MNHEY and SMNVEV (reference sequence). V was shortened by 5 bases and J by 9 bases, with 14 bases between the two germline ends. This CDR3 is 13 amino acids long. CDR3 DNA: TGTGCCAGCAGTCAGAGGGATACAAGGCCCCAGCATTTT. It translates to CASSQRDTRPQHF.

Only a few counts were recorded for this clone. CDR3 residues: CASSRGTSGVNV. In nucleotides, the CDR3 is TGTGCCAGCAGCCGCGGGACTAGCGGGGTTAACGTC. This chain links TRBV6-2 or TRBV6-3 with TRBJ2-7, with TRBD2 matching over 13 bases. CDR3 size: 12 residues. The germline V gene has CDR1 MNHEY and CDR2 SVGEGT.

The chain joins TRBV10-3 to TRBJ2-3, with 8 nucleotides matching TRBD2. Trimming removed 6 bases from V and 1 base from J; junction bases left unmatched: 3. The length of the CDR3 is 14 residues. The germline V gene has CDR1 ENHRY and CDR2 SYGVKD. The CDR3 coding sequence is TGTGCCATCAGCCTTAGCGGGGGCACAGATACGCAGTATTTT. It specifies CAISLSGGTDTQYF.

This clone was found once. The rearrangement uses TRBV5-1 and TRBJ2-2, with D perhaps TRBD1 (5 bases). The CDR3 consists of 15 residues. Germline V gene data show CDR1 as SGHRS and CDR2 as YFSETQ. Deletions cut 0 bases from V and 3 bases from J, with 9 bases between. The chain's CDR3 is CASSLDRKDTGELFF. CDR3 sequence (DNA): TGCGCCAGCAGCTTGGACAGGAAAGACACCGGGGAGCTGTTTTTT. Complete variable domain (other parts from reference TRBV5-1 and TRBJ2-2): KAGVTQTPRYLIKTRGQQVTLSCSPISGHRSVSWYQQTPGQGLQFLFEYFSETQRNKGNFPGRFSGRQFSNSRSEMNVSTLELGDSALYLCASSLDRKDTGELFFGEGSRLTVL.

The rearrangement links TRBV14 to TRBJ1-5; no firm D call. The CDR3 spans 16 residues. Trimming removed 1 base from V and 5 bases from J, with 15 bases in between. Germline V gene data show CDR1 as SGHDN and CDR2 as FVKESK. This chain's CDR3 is CASSQVSVREYQPQHF. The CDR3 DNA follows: TGTGCCAGCAGCCAAGTCTCTGTTCGGGAATATCAGCCCCAGCATTTT.

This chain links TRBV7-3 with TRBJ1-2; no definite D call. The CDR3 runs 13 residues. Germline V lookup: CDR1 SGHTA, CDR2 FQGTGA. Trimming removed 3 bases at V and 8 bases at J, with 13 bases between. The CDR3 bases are TGTGCCAGCAGCTTGACGGGAGTTAGGGGCTACACCTTC. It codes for CASSLTGVRGYTF.

The CDR3 region has the DNA TGCGCCAGCACCCCCTCGGGACAGCAAGAGACCCAGTACTTC. Encoded protein: CASTPSGQQETQYF. The V and J genes are TRBV5-1 and TRBJ2-5, with 7 bases matching TRBD1. The CDR3 extends over 14 amino acids. The germline CDR1 and CDR2 sequences are SGHRS and YFSETQ. J gave up 2 bases and V 6 bases, and 7 bases lay outside the gene matches.

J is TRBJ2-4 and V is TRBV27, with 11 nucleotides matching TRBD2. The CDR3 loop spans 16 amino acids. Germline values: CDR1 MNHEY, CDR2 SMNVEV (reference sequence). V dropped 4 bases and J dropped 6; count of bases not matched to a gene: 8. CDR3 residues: CASSSLAGGPGNIQYF. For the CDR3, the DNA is TGTGCCAGCAGTTCCCTAGCGGGGGGCCCCGGAAACATTCAGTACTTC.

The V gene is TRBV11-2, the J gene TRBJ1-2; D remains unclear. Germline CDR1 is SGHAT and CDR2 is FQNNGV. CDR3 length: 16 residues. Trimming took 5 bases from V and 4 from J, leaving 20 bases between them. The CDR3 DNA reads TGTGCCAGCAGCGCCCGACTAGGGTATGCGAGCTATGGCTACACCTTC. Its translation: CASSARLGYASYGYTF.

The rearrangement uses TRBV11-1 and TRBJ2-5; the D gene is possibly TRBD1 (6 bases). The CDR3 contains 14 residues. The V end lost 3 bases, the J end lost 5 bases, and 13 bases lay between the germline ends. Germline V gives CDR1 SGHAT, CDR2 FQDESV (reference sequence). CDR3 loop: CASSLDRSIETQYF. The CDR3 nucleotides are TGTGCCAGCAGCTTGGACAGAAGCATTGAGACCCAGTACTTC.

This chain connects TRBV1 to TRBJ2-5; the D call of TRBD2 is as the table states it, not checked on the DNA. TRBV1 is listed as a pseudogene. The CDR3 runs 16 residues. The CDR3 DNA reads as TGCACCAGCCGCCGAAGAGGCGGGTGGTACCAAGAGACCCAGTACTTC. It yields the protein CTSRRRGGWYQETQYF.

CDR3 sequence: CASSPRLGYGYTF. The DNA of the CDR3 is TGTGCCAGCTCACCACGCCTAGGCTATGGCTACACCTTC. The V call is TRBV18, the J call TRBJ1-2, with D uncertain. From germline, CDR1 is KGHSH and CDR2 LQKENI. Trimming took off 1 base at V and 4 bases at J, with 7 bases between the two ends. This CDR3 region has 13 residues.